The 15 T cell receptor beta chains presented below share a single source sample, sequenced in a study of cytomegalovirus exposure and HLA in healthy donors. The study ran its PCR with 60 Vbeta and 13 Jbeta primers. The table came from immunoSEQ multiplex PCR; TCRdb's copy has only in-frame clones and leaves some out. The sample carries about 130,000 clones, 80% recorded once. Source material: PBMCs. The receptors come from a man aged 30 to 45 in good health and CMV-seropositive.

The chain joins TRBV7-7 to TRBJ2-5; 8 bases align to TRBD2. The CDR3 consists of 14 residues. Germline V gene sequence: CDR1 SSHAT, CDR2 FNYEAQ (reference sequence). V lost 5 bases to trimming and J lost 3 bases; unmatched junction nucleotides: 5. The CDR3 DNA reads as TGTGCCAGCAGCGTTAGCGGGGTGGAAGAGACCCAGTACTTC. This sequence encodes CASSVSGVEETQYF.

As concerns this clone: Other nucleotide sequences in the sample specify the same CDR3. The rearrangement links TRBV7-3 to TRBJ2-2; D is possibly TRBD1 (6 bases). This CDR3 comprises 12 residues. V lost 5 bases and J lost 6, with 7 bases in between. The germline gives CDR1 SGHTA, CDR2 FQGTGA. CDR3 protein: CASSPGAGELFF. The CDR3 DNA sequence: TGTGCCAGCAGCCCAGGGGCCGGGGAGCTGTTTTTT. Using reference TRBV7-3 and TRBJ2-2 for the parts outside the CDR3, the full variable domain is GAGVSQTPSNKVTEKGKYVELRCDPISGHTALYWYRQSLGQGPEFLIYFQGTGAADDSGLPNDRFFAVRPEGSVSTLKIQRTERGDSAVYLCASSPGAGELFFGEGSRLTVL.

The CDR3 region is CASSNSRVSGNTIYF. The CDR3 DNA follows: TGTGCCAGCAGTAATTCCAGGGTTTCTGGAAACACCATATATTTT. The chain combines TRBV6-1 with TRBJ1-3; D might be TRBD1 (5 bases). The CDR3 consists of 15 residues. V was shortened by 5 bases and J by 1 base, with 12 bases between the two germline ends. Germline CDR1 and CDR2: MNHNS and SASEGT.

V and J are TRBV6-5 and TRBJ1-2; D unresolved. CDR3 length: 15 residues. The germline V gene encodes CDR1 MNHEY and CDR2 SVGAGI. V was trimmed by 0 bases and J by 6 bases, leaving 14 bases between them. CDR3: CASSYSFSLSDGYTF. As DNA, the CDR3 is TGTGCCAGCAGTTACTCGTTCAGTCTGTCAGATGGCTACACCTTC.

This clone was counted a single time. V usage is TRBV7-9 and J usage is TRBJ2-7; D ambiguous. Germline assignment: CDR1 SEHNR and CDR2 FQNEAQ (reference sequence). The CDR3 loop spans 14 amino acids. Trimming removed 4 bases at V and 0 bases at J, with 10 bases between. CDR3 bases: TGTGCCAGCAGCTCGTCGAGGAACTCCTACGAGCAGTACTTC. Encoded protein: CASSSSRNSYEQYF.

V usage is TRBV10-3 and J usage is TRBJ1-2, with D perhaps TRBD1 (6 bases). The germline V gene has CDR1 ENHRY and CDR2 SYGVKD. V was shortened by 0 bases and J by 6 bases, with 11 bases between the two germline ends. The CDR3 is made up of 14 amino acids. CDR3 bases: TGTGCCATCAGTGAGTCCTGGGGGCAGGATGGCTACACCTTC. It is translated as CAISESWGQDGYTF.

V is TRBV9 and J is TRBJ1-2; D may be TRBD1 (5 bases). Deletions cut 2 bases from V and 0 bases from J, with 8 bases between. CDR1 and CDR2 from the germline V gene are SGDLS and YYNGEE. This CDR3 is built from 14 residues. CDR3 DNA: TGTGCCAGCAGCGTTGGGGCTTCTAACTATGGCTACACCTTC. Encoded protein: CASSVGASNYGYTF.

This chain links TRBV5-8 with TRBJ2-7; TRBD1 matches 11 bases. This CDR3 is built from 16 residues. V lost 3 bases to trimming and J lost 1 base; unmatched junction nucleotides: 6. The germline V gene encodes CDR1 SGHTS and CDR2 YDEGEE. CDR3 sequence reads: CASSWEGTGGSYEQYF. CDR3 bases: TGTGCCAGCAGCTGGGAGGGGACAGGGGGATCCTACGAGCAGTACTTC.

This rearrangement joins TRBV7-9 to TRBJ2-3; 12 bases agree with TRBD2. This CDR3 contains 16 residues. V dropped 4 bases and J dropped 5; count of bases not matched to a gene: 7. Germline V gives CDR1 SEHNR, CDR2 FQNEAQ (reference sequence). CDR3 sequence: CASSSSSGGAGDTQYF. The CDR3 coding sequence is TGTGCCAGCAGCTCCTCTAGCGGGGGGGCTGGAGATACGCAGTATTTT.

In DNA form, the CDR3 reads TGCGCCAGCAGCTCCTCCCCCCAAGAGACCCAGTACTTC. Protein: CASSSSPQETQYF. This chain joins TRBV5-1 and TRBJ2-5; D uncertain. This CDR3 spans 13 amino acids. The ends were cut back, 3 bases at V and 1 base at J, with 7 bases in the middle. Germline CDR1 SGHRS, CDR2 YFSETQ. Full variable domain (missing parts from reference TRBV5-1 and TRBJ2-5): KAGVTQTPRYLIKTRGQQVTLSCSPISGHRSVSWYQQTPGQGLQFLFEYFSETQRNKGNFPGRFSGRQFSNSRSEMNVSTLELGDSALYLCASSSSPQETQYFGPGTRLLVL.

Comment on this clone: This is likely a read error, given that the CDR3 carries no conserved phenylalanine or tryptophan at its end. CDR3 DNA: TGTGCCAGCAGCTCAAAGCGGGGGGGAAACTACGAGCAGTACCTC. It is translated as CASSSKRGGNYEQYL. The chain recombines TRBV7-8 with TRBJ2-7; TRBD2 matches at 10 bases. The CDR3 is made up of 15 amino acids. The V gene's germline CDR1 is SGHVS and CDR2 FQNEAQ. V trimming: 4 bases; J trimming: 3 bases; junction bases outside the gene matches: 6.

This clone was found once. The chain has TRBV4-1 and TRBJ2-7; maybe TRBD2 (7 bases). With 0 bases removed from V and 2 bases from J, the gap between germline ends came to 17 bases. Germline CDR1 reads MGHRA; CDR2 reads YSYEKL. The CDR3 is made up of 17 amino acids. CDR3 DNA sequence: TGCGCCAGCAGCCAAGAATGGGGGGGCGACTCCACCTACGAGCAGTACTTC. Its translation: CASSQEWGGDSTYEQYF.

V usage is TRBV6-1 and J usage is TRBJ1-1; 7 nucleotides match TRBD1. Unmatched junction bases numbered 5, after V lost 5 bases and J lost 8 bases. The germline V gene encodes CDR1 MNHNS and CDR2 SASEGT. The CDR3 length is 12 residues. CDR3 amino acids: CASSSRDSEAFF. CDR3 coding DNA: TGTGCCAGCAGTAGCCGGGACAGCGAAGCTTTCTTT.

Worth noting for this clone: At one end, the junction sequence differs from germline, possibly due to a read error. This CDR3 is also generated by other DNA sequences in the sample. The J gene is TRBJ1-4, the V gene TRBV9; D gene uncertain. The CDR3 runs 16 residues. Germline loops: CDR1 SGDLS, CDR2 YYNGEE. CDR3 DNA sequence: TGCGCCAGCACCCGCTCTTCGGGGAGGACTAATGAAAAACTGTTTTTT. It yields the protein CASTRSSGRTNEKLFF. Full variable domain (missing parts from reference TRBV9 and TRBJ1-4): DSGVTQTPKHLITATGQRVTLRCSPRSGDLSVYWYQQSLDQGLQFLIQYYNGEERAKGNILERFSAQQFPDLHSELNLSSLELGDSALYFCASTRSSGRTNEKLFFGSGTQLSVL.

The rearrangement links TRBV5-6 to TRBJ1-1; 7 nucleotides match TRBD1. This CDR3 has 18 amino acids. J lost 3 bases, V lost 0 bases, and 14 bases had no gene match. Germline CDR1 reads SGHDT; CDR2 reads YYEEEE. CDR3 nucleotides: TGTGCCAGCAGCTTGGCCAGAGGGACAGCCTCTATGGACACTGAAGCTTTCTTT. Translation: CASSLARGTASMDTEAFF.